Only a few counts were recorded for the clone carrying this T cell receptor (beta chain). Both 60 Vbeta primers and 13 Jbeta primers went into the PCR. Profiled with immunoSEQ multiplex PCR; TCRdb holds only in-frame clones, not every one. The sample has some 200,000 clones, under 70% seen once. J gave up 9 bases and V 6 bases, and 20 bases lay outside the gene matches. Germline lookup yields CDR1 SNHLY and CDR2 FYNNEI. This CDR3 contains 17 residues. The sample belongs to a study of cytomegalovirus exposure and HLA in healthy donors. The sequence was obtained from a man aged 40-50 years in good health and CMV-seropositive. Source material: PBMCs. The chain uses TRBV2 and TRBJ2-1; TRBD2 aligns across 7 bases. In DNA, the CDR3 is TGTGCCAGCAGGGCCGGGGGAGGGACGGCCCAGGAAGGTGAGCAGTTCTTC. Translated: CASRAGGGTAQEGEQFF.